The sequence of this T cell receptor beta chain was determined in a study of blood T cell repertoires in COVID-19. This CDR3 contains 13 residues. Germline V gene lookup returns CDR1 WSHSY and CDR2 SAAADI. The V and J ends lost 6 bases and 0 bases respectively, with 9 bases between them. Assay used: immunoSEQ multiplex PCR; TCRdb lists only in-frame clones, some missing. The sample includes hundreds of thousands of clones, almost 90% of them seen just once. This TCR derives from a man older than 75 with acute or convalescent COVID-19. The source material was peripheral blood. The chain is built from TRBV10-2 and TRBJ2-7; the D gene is possibly TRBD2 (7 bases). Here the CDR3 DNA reads TGCGCCAGCAGCGGGGGGCCCTCCTACGAGCAGTACTTC. Translated, it gives CASSGGPSYEQYF.